A selection of T cell receptor beta chains follows, all from one sample in a study of identical twins. TCRdb recomputed calls from the 5' RACE reads with MiXCR, one row per CDR3 protein. The sample records approximately 94,000 distinct CDR3 sequences, 4.5% to 6.5% being singletons. The sample consisted of memory T cells sorted from blood. These receptors were obtained from a woman between 45 and 60 years old in good health. Both conserved end residues are part of each CDR3. A D gene is named only where the DNA matches it firmly. Not all rows give a size; the values are once, few, many and, for expanded clones, a class.

v_call	d_call	j_call	clone_size	cdr3_aa	cdr3_nt
TRBV3-1	-	TRBJ2-3	few	CASSRGGAADTQYF	TGTGCCAGCAGCCGAGGGGGAGCGGCAGATACGCAGTATTTT
TRBV6-1	-	TRBJ2-3	few	CASTSGSDTQYF	TGTGCCAGCACTTCGGGATCAGATACGCAGTATTTT
TRBV6-1	TRBD1	TRBJ1-5	many	CASSARDRGLRQPQHF	TGTGCCAGCAGTGCCCGGGACAGGGGGCTTCGTCAGCCCCAGCATTTT
TRBV29-1	-	TRBJ1-3	many	CSVEDSRRGNTIYF	TGCAGCGTTGAAGATTCCAGGCGCGGAAACACCATATATTTT
TRBV6-1	TRBD1	TRBJ1-4	many	CASSGGQGETATNEKLFF	TGTGCCAGCAGTGGAGGACAGGGGGAAACGGCAACTAATGAAAAACTGTTTTTT
TRBV29-1	TRBD1	TRBJ2-4	many	CSVEDLGGNIQYF	TGCAGCGTTGAAGATCTAGGGGGCAACATTCAGTACTTC
TRBV24-1	-	TRBJ2-1	few	CATSDPRTSYNEQFF	TGTGCCACCAGTGACCCCAGAACCTCCTACAATGAGCAGTTCTTC
TRBV7-6	-	TRBJ2-1	many	CASSKGTSYNEQFF	TGTGCCAGCAGCAAAGGCACTTCCTACAATGAGCAGTTCTTC
TRBV6-2/TRBV6-3	TRBD1	TRBJ1-4	few	CASRPFGTGNEKLFF	TGTGCCAGCAGACCCTTCGGGACAGGGAATGAAAAACTGTTTTTT
TRBV9	-	TRBJ1-1	many	CASSVAVGTEAFF	TGTGCCAGCAGCGTAGCAGTCGGAACTGAAGCTTTCTTT
TRBV20-1	TRBD2	TRBJ2-1	few	CSARIFLAGYNEQFF	TGCAGTGCTAGAATCTTCCTAGCGGGGTACAATGAGCAGTTCTTC
TRBV6-2/TRBV6-3	-	TRBJ2-7	-	CASSYSTIAAGEQYF	TGTGCCAGCAGTTACTCGACAATTGCGGCGGGGGAGCAGTACTTC
TRBV11-2	TRBD2	TRBJ2-5	few	CASSLRRAGERETQYF	TGTGCCAGCAGCCTCCGAAGGGCGGGAGAGAGAGAGACCCAGTACTTC
TRBV7-8	-	TRBJ2-2	many	CASSPTFGDGFNTGELFF	TGTGCCAGCAGCCCTACGTTTGGGGACGGCTTTAACACCGGGGAGCTGTTTTTT
TRBV27	-	TRBJ1-3	-	CASSPLGIGNTIYF	TGTGCCAGCAGTCCCCTCGGGATTGGAAACACCATATATTTT
TRBV3-1	-	TRBJ2-5	many	CASSQDPGGSGETQYF	TGTGCCAGCAGCCAAGATCCCGGGGGTTCTGGAGAGACCCAGTACTTC
TRBV3-1	-	TRBJ2-3	many	CASSQAGGASDTQYF	TGTGCCAGCAGCCAGGCTGGGGGCGCATCAGATACGCAGTATTTT
TRBV5-1	-	TRBJ1-6	many	CASKQGGNSPLHF	TGCGCCAGCAAACAAGGGGGTAATTCACCCCTCCACTTT